The 10 T cell receptor beta chains presented below share a single source sample, sequenced in a study of HIV-infected patients and healthy controls. Reverse transcription used 450 to 550 ng RNA and constant-region primers for alpha and beta. Using multiplexing indices, alpha and beta chain libraries were generated apart by chain-specific third strand synthesis. TCRdb fed the 5' RACE reads into MiXCR, producing one record per CDR3 protein. The repertoire consists of 13,000 or so distinct CDR3 sequences, with about 11% occurring once and the leading ten covering roughly 6%. All unsorted peripheral T cells were captured because whole blood was used without fractionation. Sequencing used blood. These receptors originate from an adult in good health.

A few counts support this clonotype. V gene TRBV27 combines with J gene TRBJ2-3, with 11 bases identical to TRBD2. CDR1 and CDR2 (germline): MNHEY, SMNVEV (reference sequence). V lost 2 bases and J lost 1; bases outside the gene matches: 8. There are 18 residues in the CDR3. The CDR3 is CASSLSSGRGGGTDTQYF. In DNA, the CDR3 is TGTGCCAGCAGTTTAAGTAGCGGGAGGGGTGGAGGCACAGATACGCAGTATTTT.

This clonotype is medium-sized (0.01 to 0.1%) within its sample. V and J are TRBV20-1 and TRBJ2-1; weak D call: TRBD2 (7 bases). CDR3 length: 17 residues. Germline V gene data show CDR1 as DFQATT and CDR2 as SNEGSKA (reference sequence). V shed 5 bases and J shed 0 bases, with 20 bases lying between them. The CDR3 bases are TGCAGTGCTTCCTGGGGGCGGGAGATTACCTCCTACAATGAGCAGTTCTTC. Translating gives CSASWGREITSYNEQFF.

This clonotype was detected many times. The gene calls are TRBV2 and TRBJ2-1; D tentatively reads TRBD1 or TRBD2 (6 bases each). This CDR3 is built from 16 residues. Germline V lookup: CDR1 SNHLY, CDR2 FYNNEI. The germline V and J ends were trimmed by 7 bases and 7 bases, with 23 bases remaining between them. Written as DNA, the CDR3 is TGTGCCAGCATTGACGGTCGGGGGCGCATTGGTAATGAGCAGTTCTTC. This codes for CASIDGRGRIGNEQFF.

This clonotype has only a few counts. The chain uses TRBV29-1 and TRBJ2-1, with 8 bases identical to TRBD2. With 8 bases clipped from V and 1 base from J, the junction kept 10 bases outside the gene matches. Germline CDR1 SQVTM, CDR2 ANQGSEA. The CDR3 loop spans 15 amino acids. The CDR3 DNA is TGCAGCACCCCGTCCCCGGGAGGGTCCTACAATGAGCAGTTCTTC. Encoded protein: CSTPSPGGSYNEQFF.

Within the sample, this clonotype is medium-sized (0.01 to 0.1%). V gene TRBV5-1 combines with J gene TRBJ1-1, with a tentative D call TRBD1 (6 bases). Germline V gene lookup returns CDR1 SGHRS and CDR2 YFSETQ. The length of the CDR3 is 14 residues. Trimming took 0 bases from V and 6 from J, leaving 12 bases between them. CDR3: CASSLAGGSAEAFF. The CDR3 DNA reads TGCGCCAGCAGCTTGGCCGGGGGCAGCGCTGAAGCTTTCTTT.

This clonotype was found many times. The genes are TRBV4-1 and TRBJ1-1; 8 bases map to TRBD1. Germline CDR1 and CDR2: MGHRA and YSYEKL. V gave up 1 base and J gave up 5 bases; unmatched junction bases: 9. The CDR3 extends over 16 amino acids. CDR3 DNA sequence: TGCGCCAGCAGCCAAGGGGACAGGTCATACGGGACTGAAGCTTTCTTT. This translates into CASSQGDRSYGTEAFF.

The V and J genes are TRBV27 and TRBJ1-1; D not certain. Trimming removed 6 bases from V and 5 bases from J, with 13 bases in between. Per the germline V gene, CDR1 is MNHEY and CDR2 is SMNVEV (reference sequence). This CDR3 has 13 amino acids. The CDR3: CASSTKAWTEAFF. The CDR3 region has the DNA TGTGCCAGCAGCACCAAGGCGTGGACTGAAGCTTTCTTT.

This clonotype is medium-sized by share. J is TRBJ2-5 and V is TRBV10-3; D uncertain. Trimming stripped 3 bases from V and 1 base from J, with 0 bases between. Germline V CDR1 and CDR2: ENHRY, SYGVKD. This CDR3 is built from 11 residues. This CDR3 is CAISDQETQYF. CDR3 sequence (DNA): TGTGCCATCAGTGACCAAGAGACCCAGTACTTC.

Many counts were recorded for this clonotype. The V call is TRBV24-1, the J call TRBJ2-3; possibly TRBD2 for D (6 bases). In germline, CDR1 is KGHDR, CDR2 SFDVKD. The V end was cut by 3 bases, the J end by 8 bases, with 14 bases between. The CDR3 has 14 residues. CDR3 nucleotide sequence: TGTGCCACCAGTGATACGGACTACGCAGTTACGCAGTATTTT. Protein sequence: CATSDTDYAVTQYF.

The sample holds many counts of this clonotype. This chain connects TRBV2 to TRBJ2-6; maybe TRBD2 (5 bases). The CDR3 sequence is 15 residues long. V lost 4 bases and J 4 bases, leaving 11 bases between the germline ends. Per the germline V gene, CDR1 is SNHLY and CDR2 is FYNNEI. DNA for the CDR3: TGTGCCAGCAGTGGTAGCGAGGCCGGGGCCAACGTCCTGACTTTC. It codes for CASSGSEAGANVLTF. Variable domain in full (rest from reference TRBV2 and TRBJ2-6): EPEVTQTPSHQVTQMGQEVILRCVPISNHLYFYWYRQILGQKVEFLVSFYNNEISEKSEIFDDQFSVERPDGSNFTLKIRSTKLEDSAMYFCASSGSEAGANVLTFGAGSRLTVL.